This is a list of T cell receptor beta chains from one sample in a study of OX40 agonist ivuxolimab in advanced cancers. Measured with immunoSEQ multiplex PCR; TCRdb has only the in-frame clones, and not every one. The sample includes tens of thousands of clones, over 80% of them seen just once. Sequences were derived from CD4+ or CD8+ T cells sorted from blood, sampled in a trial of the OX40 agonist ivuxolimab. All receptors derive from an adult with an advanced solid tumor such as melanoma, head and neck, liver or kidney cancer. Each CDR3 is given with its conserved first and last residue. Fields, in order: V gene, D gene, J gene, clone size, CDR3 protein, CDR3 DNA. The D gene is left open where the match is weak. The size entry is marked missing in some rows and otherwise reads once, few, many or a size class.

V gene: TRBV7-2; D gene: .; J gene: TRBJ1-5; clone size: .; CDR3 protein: CASSLESLVGNQPQHF; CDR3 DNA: TGTGCCAGCAGCTTAGAGTCACTGGTTGGCAATCAGCCCCAGCATTTT
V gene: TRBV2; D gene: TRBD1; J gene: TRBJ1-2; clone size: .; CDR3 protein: CASSPGTGYGYTF; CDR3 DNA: TGTGCCAGCAGCCCCGGGACAGGCTATGGCTACACCTTC
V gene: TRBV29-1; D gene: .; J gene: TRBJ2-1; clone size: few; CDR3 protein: CSVLGVSSYNEQFF; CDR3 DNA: TGCAGCGTTCTAGGCGTAAGCTCCTACAATGAGCAGTTCTTC
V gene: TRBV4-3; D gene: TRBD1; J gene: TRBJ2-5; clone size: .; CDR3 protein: CASSQGFGRAGGETQYF; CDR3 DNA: TGCGCCAGCAGCCAAGGCTTTGGCAGGGCAGGGGGAGAGACCCAGTACTTC
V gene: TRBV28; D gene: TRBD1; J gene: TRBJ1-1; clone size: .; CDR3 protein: CASSPDRDTEAFF; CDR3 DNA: TGTGCCAGCAGCCCCGACAGGGACACTGAAGCTTTCTTT
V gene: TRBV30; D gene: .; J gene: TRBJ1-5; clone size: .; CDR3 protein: CASGVQLSNQPQHF; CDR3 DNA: TGTGCCTCCGGGGTACAACTTAGCAATCAGCCCCAGCATTTT
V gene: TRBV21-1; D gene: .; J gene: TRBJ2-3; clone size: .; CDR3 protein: CASSKMPSQITDTQYF; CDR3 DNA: TGTGCCAGCAGCAAAATGCCTAGCCAGATCACAGATACGCAGTATTTT
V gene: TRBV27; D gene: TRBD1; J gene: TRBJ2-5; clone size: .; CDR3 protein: CASSFGTGRRETQYF; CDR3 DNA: TGTGCCAGCAGTTTCGGGACAGGGCGACGAGAGACCCAGTACTTC
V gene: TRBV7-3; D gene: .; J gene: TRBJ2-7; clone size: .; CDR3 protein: CASSFGSGPYEQYF; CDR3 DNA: TGTGCCAGCAGCTTTGGTTCAGGACCCTACGAGCAGTACTTC
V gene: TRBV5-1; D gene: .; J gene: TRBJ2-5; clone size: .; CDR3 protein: CASSPGQGLLAQYF; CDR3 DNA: TGCGCCAGCAGCCCCGGGCAGGGGCTATTGGCCCAGTACTTC
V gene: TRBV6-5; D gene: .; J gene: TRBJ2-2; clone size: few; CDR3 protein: CASSHGAYGLFF; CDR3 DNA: TGTGCCAGCAGCCACGGGGCCTACGGGCTGTTTTTT
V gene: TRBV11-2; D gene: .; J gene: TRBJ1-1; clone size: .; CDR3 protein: CASSATSLNTEAFF; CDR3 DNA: TGTGCCAGCAGTGCGACAAGCCTGAACACTGAAGCTTTCTTT
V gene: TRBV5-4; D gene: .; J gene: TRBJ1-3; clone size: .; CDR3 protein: CASSIGPGSRGGNTIYF; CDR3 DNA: TGTGCCAGCAGCATAGGACCGGGCTCCCGAGGGGGAAACACCATATATTTT
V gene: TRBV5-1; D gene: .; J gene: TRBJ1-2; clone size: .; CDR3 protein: CASSASGTPSLGYGYTF; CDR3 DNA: TGCGCCAGCAGCGCCTCCGGGACTCCCTCACTGGGGTATGGCTACACCTTC
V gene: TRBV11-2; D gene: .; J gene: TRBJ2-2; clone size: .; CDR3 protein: CASSLQGSTGELFF; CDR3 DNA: TGTGCCAGCAGCTTACAGGGATCCACCGGGGAGCTGTTTTTT
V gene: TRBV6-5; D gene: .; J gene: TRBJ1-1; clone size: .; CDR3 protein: CASSYSSTEAFF; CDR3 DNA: TGTGCCAGCAGTTACTCGAGCACTGAAGCTTTCTTT
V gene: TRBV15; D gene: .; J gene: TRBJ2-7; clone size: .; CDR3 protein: CATSAGTSYEQYF; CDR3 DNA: TGCGCCACCAGCGCCGGGACTTCCTACGAGCAGTACTTC
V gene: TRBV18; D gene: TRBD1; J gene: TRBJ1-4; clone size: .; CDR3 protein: CASSPRDRGEKLFF; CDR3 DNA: TGTGCCAGCTCACCAAGGGACAGGGGTGAAAAACTGTTTTTT
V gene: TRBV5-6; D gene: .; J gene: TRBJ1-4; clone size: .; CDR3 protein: CASSTGRAEKLFF; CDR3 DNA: TGTGCCAGCAGCACTGGACGAGCGGAAAAACTGTTTTTT
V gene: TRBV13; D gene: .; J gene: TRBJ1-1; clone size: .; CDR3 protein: CASSSGHLNTEAFF; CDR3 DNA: TGTGCCAGCAGCTCGGGACACTTGAACACTGAAGCTTTCTTT
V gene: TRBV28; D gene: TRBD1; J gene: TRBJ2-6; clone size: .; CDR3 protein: CASSRGQGAAGANVLTF; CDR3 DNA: TGTGCCAGCAGCCGGGGACAGGGGGCGGCTGGGGCCAACGTCCTGACTTTC
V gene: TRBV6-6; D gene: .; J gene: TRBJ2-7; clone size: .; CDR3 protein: CASSYSGRPLGEQYF; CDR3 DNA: TGTGCCAGCAGTTACTCGGGAAGGCCCCTCGGCGAGCAGTACTTC
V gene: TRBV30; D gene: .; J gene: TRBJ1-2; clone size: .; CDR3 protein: CAGWGYGYTF; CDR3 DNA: TGTGCCGGATGGGGGTATGGCTACACCTTC
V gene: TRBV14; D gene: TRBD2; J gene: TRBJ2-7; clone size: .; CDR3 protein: CASSLGAGTYEQYF; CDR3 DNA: TGTGCCAGCAGCCTAGGAGCGGGAACCTACGAGCAGTACTTC
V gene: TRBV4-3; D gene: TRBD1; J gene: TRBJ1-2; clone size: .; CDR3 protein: CASSQGPTGDYGYTF; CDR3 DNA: TGCGCCAGCAGCCAAGGACCTACAGGGGACTATGGCTACACCTTC
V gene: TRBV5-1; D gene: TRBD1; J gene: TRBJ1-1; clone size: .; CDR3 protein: CASRQRGPSPEAFF; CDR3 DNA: TGCGCCAGCAGGCAGAGGGGGCCTAGCCCTGAAGCTTTCTTT
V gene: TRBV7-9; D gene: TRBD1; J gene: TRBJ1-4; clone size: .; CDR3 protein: CASSDRGRANEKLFF; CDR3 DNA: TGTGCCAGCAGCGACAGGGGGCGAGCTAATGAAAAACTGTTTTTT
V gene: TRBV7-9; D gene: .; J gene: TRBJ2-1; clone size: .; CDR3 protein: CASSLVRSSYNEQFF; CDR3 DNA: TGTGCCAGCAGCTTAGTCAGGAGCTCCTACAATGAGCAGTTCTTC
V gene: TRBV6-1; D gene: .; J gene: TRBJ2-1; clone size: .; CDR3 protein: CASSARSEQFF; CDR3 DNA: TGTGCCAGCAGCGCAAGAAGTGAGCAGTTCTTC
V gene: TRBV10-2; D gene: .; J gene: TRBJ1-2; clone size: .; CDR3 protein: CASSERSGLLLWGYTF; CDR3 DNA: TGCGCCAGCAGTGAGCGGTCAGGTCTCCTTTTGTGGGGCTACACCTTC
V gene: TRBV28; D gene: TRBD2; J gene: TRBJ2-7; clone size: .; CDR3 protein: CATPLNRGVAWEQYF; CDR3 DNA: TGTGCCACCCCTCTAAACCGGGGGGTCGCATGGGAGCAGTACTTC
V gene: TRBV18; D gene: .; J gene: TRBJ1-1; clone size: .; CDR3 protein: CASSPIEGANTEAFF; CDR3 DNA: TGTGCCAGCTCACCTATCGAAGGGGCGAACACTGAAGCTTTCTTT
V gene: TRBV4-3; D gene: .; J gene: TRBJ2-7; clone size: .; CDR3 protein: CASSQGQGRSYEQYF; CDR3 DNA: TGCGCCAGCAGCCAAGGTCAGGGTAGGTCCTACGAGCAGTACTTC
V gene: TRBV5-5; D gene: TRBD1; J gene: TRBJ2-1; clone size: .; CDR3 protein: CASSVRDSSYNEQFF; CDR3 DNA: TGTGCCAGCAGTGTCCGGGACAGCTCCTACAATGAGCAGTTCTTC
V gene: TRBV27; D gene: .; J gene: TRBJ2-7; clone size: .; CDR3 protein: CASSFSSYHEQYF; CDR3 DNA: TGTGCCAGCAGTTTTAGTAGTTATCACGAGCAGTACTTC
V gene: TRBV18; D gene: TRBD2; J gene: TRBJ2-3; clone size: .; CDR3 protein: CASSPVQAGNTDTQYF; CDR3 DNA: TGTGCCAGCTCACCAGTCCAAGCGGGAAACACAGATACGCAGTATTTT
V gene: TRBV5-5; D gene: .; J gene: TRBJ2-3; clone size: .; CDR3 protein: CASSLSRTDTQYF; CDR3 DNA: TGTGCCAGCAGCTTATCTCGCACAGATACGCAGTATTTT
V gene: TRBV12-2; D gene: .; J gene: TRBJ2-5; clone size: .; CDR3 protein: CASRQTSGGYQETQYF; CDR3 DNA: TGTGCAAGTCGCCAAACTAGCGGGGGGTACCAAGAGACCCAGTACTTC
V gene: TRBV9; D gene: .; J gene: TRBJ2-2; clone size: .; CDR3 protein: CASSVDPLNTGELFF; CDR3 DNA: TGTGCCAGCAGCGTAGATCCGTTGAACACCGGGGAGCTGTTTTTT
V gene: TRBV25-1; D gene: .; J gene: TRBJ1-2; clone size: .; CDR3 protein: CASSENTGYGYTF; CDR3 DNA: TGTGCCAGCAGTGAAAATACAGGGTACGGCTACACCTTC
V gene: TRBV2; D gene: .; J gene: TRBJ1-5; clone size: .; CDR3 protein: CASSGTGNQPQHF; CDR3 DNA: TGTGCCAGCAGTGGAACCGGCAATCAGCCCCAGCATTTT
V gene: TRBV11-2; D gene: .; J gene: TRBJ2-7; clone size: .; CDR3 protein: CASSLDPAGTYEQYF; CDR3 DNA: TGTGCCAGCAGCTTAGATCCCGCGGGAACCTACGAGCAGTACTTC
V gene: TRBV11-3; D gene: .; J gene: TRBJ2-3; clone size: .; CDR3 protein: CASSPSPDTQYF; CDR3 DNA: TGTGCCAGCAGCCCCAGCCCAGATACGCAGTATTTT
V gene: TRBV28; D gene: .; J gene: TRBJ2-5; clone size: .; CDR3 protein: CASSKQGGSRETQYF; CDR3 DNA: TGTGCCAGCAGTAAACAGGGAGGTTCGAGGGAGACCCAGTACTTC
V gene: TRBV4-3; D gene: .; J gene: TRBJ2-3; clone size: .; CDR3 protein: CASSLFAADTQYF; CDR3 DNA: TGCGCCAGCAGCCTTTTTGCGGCAGATACGCAGTATTTT
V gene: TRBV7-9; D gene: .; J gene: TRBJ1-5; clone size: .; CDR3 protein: CASSPSQNSNQPQHF; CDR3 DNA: TGTGCCAGCAGCCCCTCACAGAATAGCAATCAGCCCCAGCATTTT
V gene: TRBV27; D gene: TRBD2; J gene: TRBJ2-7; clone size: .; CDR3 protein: CASSATSGTSYEQYF; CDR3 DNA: TGTGCCAGCAGTGCCACTAGCGGAACATCTTACGAGCAGTACTTC
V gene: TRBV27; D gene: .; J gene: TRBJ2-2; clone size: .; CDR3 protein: CASTSRGGPGTGELFF; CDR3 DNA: TGTGCCAGCACTTCTAGGGGGGGGCCCGGCACCGGGGAGCTGTTTTTT
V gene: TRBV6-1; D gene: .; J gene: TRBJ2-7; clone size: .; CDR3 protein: CASSEAGASYYEQYF; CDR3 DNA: TGTGCCAGCAGTGAAGCGGGGGCCAGCTACTACGAGCAGTACTTC
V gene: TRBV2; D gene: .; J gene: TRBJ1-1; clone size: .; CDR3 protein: CASSDQQNTEAFF; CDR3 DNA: TGTGCCAGCAGTGATCAGCAGAACACTGAAGCTTTCTTT
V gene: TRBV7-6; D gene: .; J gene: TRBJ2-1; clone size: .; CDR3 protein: CASSAPPYNEQFF; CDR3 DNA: TGTGCCAGCAGCGCTCCTCCGTACAATGAGCAGTTCTTC
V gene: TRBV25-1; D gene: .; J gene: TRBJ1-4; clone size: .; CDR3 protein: CASSDVNEKRQKLFF; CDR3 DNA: TGTGCCAGCAGTGACGTTAATGAGAAGCGACAGAAACTGTTTTTT
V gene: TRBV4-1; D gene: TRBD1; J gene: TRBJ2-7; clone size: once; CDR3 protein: CASSQDAGTGGYEQYF; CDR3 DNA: TGCGCCAGCAGCCAAGACGCCGGGACAGGGGGATACGAGCAGTACTTC